This is a list of T cell receptor beta chains from one sample in a study of shared clonotypes between healthy human individuals. Assay: immunoSEQ multiplex PCR; the TCRdb copy retains only in-frame clones and omits some. The data contain about 600,000 clones, around 78% of them seen just once; the ten biggest clones take up around 13%. Source material: PBMCs. The receptors come from a woman aged 40-49 years in good health. Some clones in this sample may be carry-over from other donors' samples. CDR3s include the opening cysteine and the closing phenylalanine or tryptophan.

V gene | CDR3 protein
TRBV10-3 | CAISDEAYEQYF
TRBV6-5 | CASSWEVGTDTQYF
TRBV9 | CASSIRQGQETQYF
TRBV18 | CASSSPQGGNEKLFF
TRBV9 | CASSTHLRDSGYTF
TRBV4-2 | CASRLGTSGTGYEYF
TRBV28 | CASSRRMGSGRPYEQFF
TRBV27 | CASGPGRMNEKLFF
TRBV7-2 | CASSLARRLAGYEQYF
TRBV2 | CASRQGLASDTQYF
TRBV6-5 | CASYRGEKRQETQYF
TRBV6-1 | CASSETGLAGGDTQYF
TRBV7-9 | CASSPLPSGRVNEQFF
TRBV28 | CASWTSSGDGYTF
TRBV5-6 | CASSSGSMAEAFF
TRBV21-1 | CASRRPVMNTEAFF
TRBV30 | CAWSVGGGSTDTQYF
TRBV9 | CASSPLDSYGYTF
TRBV11-2 | CASSLDRVGETQYF
TRBV10-1 | CASSETVNYGYTF
TRBV4-2 | CASSQTGGGNQPQHF
TRBV5-7 | CASSSTGSSGDTQHF
TRBV19 | CASSAGVSNQPQHF
TRBV29-1 | CSVESPGGGAGEQYF
TRBV30 | CAWSRGATYNEQFF
TRBV27 | CANRSMDRNYGYTF
TRBV11-2 | CASSLRGIGYTF
TRBV25-1 | CASSEVGREGQPQHF
TRBV9 | CASSVGANQGADTQYF
TRBV6-5 | CASRTPGLNYEQYF
TRBV5-6 | CASSQTGARHQPQHF
TRBV30 | CAWSEAGGQFF
TRBV15 | CATSRDFRSGELFF
TRBV28 | CASSSSGIYEQYF
TRBV5-1 | CASSVRLAGVSDEQYF
TRBV5-1 | CASSTLGQGSYEQYF
TRBV2 | CASSEGLSSGAFF
TRBV30 | CAWRTLRNTEAFF
TRBV7-9 | CASSPSTGGGAGYTF
TRBV5-1 | CASSLGAQETQYF
TRBV30 | CAWSVGWTSGRLGELFF
TRBV28 | CASSLSGYAYEQYF
TRBV6-5 | CAVYNPREGELFF
TRBV2 | CASSERDRVTEAFF
TRBV28 | CASTQRGLQPQHF
TRBV7-8 | CASSPGLAGGADTQYF
TRBV28 | CASQGGRGAYGYTF
TRBV30 | CAWTPLGGAEAFF
TRBV7-2 | CASSLEVTEQYF
TRBV5-4 | CASSPIGIAGGHEQYF
TRBV4-1 | CASSYPGRRTEAFF
TRBV6-1 | CASTPGRLNTEAFF
TRBV30 | CAWSVGQGKNSPLHF
TRBV10-3 | CAISGLGDSSTDTQYF
TRBV18 | CASSPLAGVSETQYF